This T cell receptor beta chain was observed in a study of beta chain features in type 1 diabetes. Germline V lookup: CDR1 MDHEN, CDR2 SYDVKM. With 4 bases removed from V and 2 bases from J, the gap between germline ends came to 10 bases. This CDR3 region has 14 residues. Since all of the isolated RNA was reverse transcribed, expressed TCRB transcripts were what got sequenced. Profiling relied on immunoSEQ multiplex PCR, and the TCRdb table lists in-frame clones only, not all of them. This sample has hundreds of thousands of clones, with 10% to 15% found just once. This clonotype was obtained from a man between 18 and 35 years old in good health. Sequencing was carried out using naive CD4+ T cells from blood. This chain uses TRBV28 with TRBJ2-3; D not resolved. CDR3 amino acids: CASSSSRSTDTQYF. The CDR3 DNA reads TGTGCCAGCAGTTCGAGTCGTTCCACAGATACGCAGTATTTT.